One T cell receptor beta chain is described in this entry. Its antigen is as yet unknown. Sample-barcoded 5' priming and a J-beta primer mix drove a second PCR of roughly 6 to 12 cycles. All samples gave at least 2.5 million CDR3-containing paired-end reads. TCRdb reprocessed the 5' RACE reads with MiXCR, giving one entry per CDR3 protein. The sample lists approximately 880,000 distinct CDR3 sequences, around 46% seen once, with around 15% in the top ten. This specimen comes from a study of blood T cells in healthy people across ages. Overall study: Template switching picked up about one barcoded beta molecule for each two T cells. Whole-study results and caveats: Without sorted subsets, naive and antigen-experienced compartments could not be conclusively compared.

The sample consisted of blood. This clonotype originated in a man aged 25-40 years in good health.

The CDR3 DNA follows: TGCAGTGCTAGCTGGCAGGGTGGTACCGGGGAGCTGTTTTTT. Protein: CSASWQGGTGELFF. This chain joins TRBV20-1 and TRBJ2-2; D is possibly TRBD1 (5 bases). CDR3 length: 14 amino acids. The V gene lost 3 bases and the J gene lost 5 bases, with 13 bases spanning the gap. Germline V gives CDR1 DFQATT, CDR2 SNEGSKA (reference sequence).